Below, one T cell receptor (beta chain) is given with its context. The data were taken from a study of blood T cell repertoires in COVID-19. Study details: Spain, Italy and the United States supplied samples that represented acute and convalescent COVID-19. T cells, B-cell-depleted T cells, or PBMCs provided the cDNA or gDNA that served as material.

CDR1 and CDR2 (germline): SGHRS, YFSETQ. V lost 3 bases to trimming and J lost 0 bases, with 22 bases between them. The CDR3 is 19 residues long. As handled by the study authors: Reference gene primer amplification in the assay estimated nucleated cell counts. Clones were read by immunoSEQ multiplex PCR, and TCRdb kept only the in-frame ones, dropping some. V, J and clone size derive from that table, while D and trimming were established from the DNA sequence. This table holds about 200,000 clones, under 95% found once. The TCR sequence derives from a man younger than 45 with acute or convalescent COVID-19. J is TRBJ2-1 and V is TRBV5-1; D is ambiguous. The sequenced sample consisted of peripheral blood. The DNA of the CDR3 is TGCGCCAGCAGCTCCAAAATTCTTAGCATGACCCTCTCCTACAATGAGCAGTTCTTC. Translated, it gives CASSSKILSMTLSYNEQFF.